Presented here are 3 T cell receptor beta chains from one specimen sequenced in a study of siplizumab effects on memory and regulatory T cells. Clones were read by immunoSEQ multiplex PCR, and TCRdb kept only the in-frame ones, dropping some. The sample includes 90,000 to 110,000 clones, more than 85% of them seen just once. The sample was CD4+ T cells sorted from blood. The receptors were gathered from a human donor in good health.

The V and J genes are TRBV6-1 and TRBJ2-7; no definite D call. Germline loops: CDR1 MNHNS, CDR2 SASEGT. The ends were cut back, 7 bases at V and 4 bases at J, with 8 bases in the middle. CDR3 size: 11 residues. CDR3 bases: TGTGCCAGCACCCAGGATTACGAGCAGTACTTC. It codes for CASTQDYEQYF.

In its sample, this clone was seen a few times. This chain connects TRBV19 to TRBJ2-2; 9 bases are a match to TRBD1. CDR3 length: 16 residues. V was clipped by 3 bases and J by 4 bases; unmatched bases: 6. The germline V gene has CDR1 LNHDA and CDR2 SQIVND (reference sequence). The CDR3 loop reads CASSMGRTGATGELFF. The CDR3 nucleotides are TGTGCCAGTAGTATGGGCCGGACAGGGGCCACCGGGGAGCTGTTTTTT.

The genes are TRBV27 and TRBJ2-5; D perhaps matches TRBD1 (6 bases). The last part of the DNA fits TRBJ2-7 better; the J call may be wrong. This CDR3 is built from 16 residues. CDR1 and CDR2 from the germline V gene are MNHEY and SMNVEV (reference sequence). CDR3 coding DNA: TGTGCCAGCAGTTTAAAACAGGGAGTCCCCTCCTACGAGCAGTACTTC. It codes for CASSLKQGVPSYEQYF.